The sequence of this T cell receptor beta chain was determined in a study of blood T cell repertoires in COVID-19. As handled by the study authors: Amplification with reference gene primers provided the estimates of nucleated cell counts. Clones were read by immunoSEQ multiplex PCR, and TCRdb kept only the in-frame ones, dropping some. V, J and clone size were drawn from that table, and D and trimming were deduced from the DNA. This sample has some 200,000 clones; around 83% occur once, and the top ten carry less than 15%. V gave up 5 bases and J gave up 7 bases; unmatched junction bases: 8. CDR1 is MDHEN and CDR2 is SYDVKM in the germline V gene. This CDR3 is built from 16 residues.

Sequencing used peripheral blood. The source is a human donor in a cohort sampled during active COVID-19. This chain connects TRBV28 to TRBJ1-4, with TRBD1 identical over 12 bases. The CDR3 bases are TGTGCCAGCAGTCCATCCGGGACAGGGGGCCGTGAAAAACTGTTTTTT. Encoded protein: CASSPSGTGGREKLFF. Complete variable domain (other parts from reference TRBV28 and TRBJ1-4): DVKVTQSSRYLVKRTGEKVFLECVQDMDHENMFWYRQDPGLGLRLIYFSYDVKMKEKGDIPEGYSVSREKKERFSLILESASTNQTSMYLCASSPSGTGGREKLFFGSGTQLSVL.